The 27 T cell receptor beta chains below come from one sample, sequenced in a study of cytomegalovirus exposure and HLA in healthy donors. Sequenced by immunoSEQ multiplex PCR; TCRdb stores in-frame clones only, minus some. The sample contains fewer than 250,000 clones, around 86% of which appear only once. The material sequenced was PBMCs. The receptors here all came from a woman under 30 in good health and CMV-seropositive.

This rearrangement joins TRBV13 to TRBJ2-1; the D gene is possibly TRBD2 (7 bases). CDR3 length: 16 residues. CDR1 PRHDT and CDR2 FYEKMQ come from the germline V gene (reference sequence). Trimming stripped 5 bases from V and 1 base from J, with 15 bases between. CDR3: CASSNREGWSYNEQFF. The CDR3, as DNA: TGTGCCAGCAGCAACAGGGAGGGATGGTCCTACAATGAGCAGTTCTTC. The entire variable domain, with the rest obtained from reference TRBV13 and TRBJ2-1, is as follows: AAGVIQSPRHLIKEKRETATLKCYPIPRHDTVYWYQQGPGQDPQFLISFYEKMQSDKGSIPDRFSAQQFSDYHSELNMSSLELGDSALYFCASSNREGWSYNEQFFGPGTRLTVL.

V usage is TRBV2 and J usage is TRBJ1-1, with 7 nucleotides matching TRBD1. The CDR3 is 15 residues long. Per germline, CDR1 SNHLY and CDR2 FYNNEI. The junction had 13 bases not matched to a gene; V was cut back by 6 bases and J by 6 bases. CDR3 coding DNA: TGTGCCAGCAGGGTAAACCGACAGGGCTCCCCTGAAGCTTTCTTT. It specifies CASRVNRQGSPEAFF. Full variable domain (rest looked up from reference TRBV2 and TRBJ1-1): EPEVTQTPSHQVTQMGQEVILRCVPISNHLYFYWYRQILGQKVEFLVSFYNNEISEKSEIFDDQFSVERPDGSNFTLKIRSTKLEDSAMYFCASRVNRQGSPEAFFGQGTRLTVV.

J is TRBJ2-3 and V is TRBV2; 14 nucleotides match TRBD2. The CDR3 is 16 amino acids. From germline, CDR1 is SNHLY and CDR2 FYNNEI. V lost 5 bases, J lost 2 bases, and 3 bases stayed unmatched. As DNA, the CDR3 is TGTGCCAGCAGTAGACTAGCGGGAGGGTCCACAGATACGCAGTATTTT. Its translation is CASSRLAGGSTDTQYF.

The chain uses TRBV5-4 and TRBJ2-7; TRBD2 is a possible D gene (6 bases). The CDR3 runs 14 residues. Trimming removed 7 bases at V and 6 bases at J, with 20 bases between. In germline, CDR1 is SGHNT, CDR2 YYREEE (reference sequence). The DNA for the CDR3 is TGTGCCAGCGGCACCACGGGAGCAACTGCCGAGCAGTACTTC. Translated, it gives CASGTTGATAEQYF.

This clone was seen more than once but under ten times. J is TRBJ2-3 and V is TRBV30, with D uncertain. CDR3 length: 11 residues. Germline values: CDR1 GTSNPN, CDR2 SVGIG (reference sequence). V was pared by 3 bases and J by 6 bases, with 7 bases between. The CDR3 is CAWRFLDTQYF. As DNA, the CDR3 is TGTGCCTGGAGGTTCTTGGATACGCAGTATTTT.

The V and J genes are TRBV5-1 and TRBJ2-7; 7 nucleotides align to TRBD2. Germline CDR1 is SGHRS and CDR2 is YFSETQ. The CDR3 has 14 residues. Losses at the gene ends were 2 bases for V and 0 bases for J; bases not matched to a gene: 2. The CDR3 loop reads CASSLSGDSYEQYF. In nucleotides, the CDR3 is TGCGCCAGCAGCTTAAGCGGGGACTCCTACGAGCAGTACTTC.

The V and J genes are TRBV28 and TRBJ2-3; 9 nucleotides agree with TRBD1. This CDR3 has 19 residues. The J segment lost 1 base and the V segment lost 6 bases, leaving 17 bases of the junction unmatched. The germline gives CDR1 MDHEN, CDR2 SYDVKM. The DNA for the CDR3 is TGTGCCAGCAGCCCTATAGGGACAGGGAACGTCCTGGGCACAGATACGCAGTATTTT. It specifies CASSPIGTGNVLGTDTQYF.

The V call is TRBV5-1, the J call TRBJ1-1; 9 bases match TRBD1. V dropped 2 bases and J dropped 10; count of bases not matched to a gene: 12. Germline V lookup: CDR1 SGHRS, CDR2 YFSETQ. The CDR3 length is 15 residues. Written as DNA, the CDR3 is TGCGCCAGCAGCTTCGAGAGCGGCACAGGGGGCACAGCTTTCTTT. It encodes CASSFESGTGGTAFF.

The gene calls are TRBV5-1 and TRBJ2-2; 7 nucleotides line up with TRBD1. V lost 0 bases and J lost 7; bases outside the gene matches: 3. CDR1 is SGHRS and CDR2 is YFSETQ in the germline V gene. CDR3 length: 14 amino acids. This chain's CDR3 is CASSLGQGDGELFF. For the CDR3, the DNA is TGCGCCAGCAGCTTGGGGCAGGGGGACGGGGAGCTGTTTTTT.

This sequence joins TRBV7-9 and TRBJ2-7, with 11 nucleotides matching TRBD2. Germline loops: CDR1 SEHNR, CDR2 FQNEAQ (reference sequence). The CDR3 sequence is 18 residues long. The V gene end was trimmed by 3 bases and the J gene end by 3 bases; junction bases not matched to a gene: 13. In DNA form, the CDR3 reads TGTGCCAGCAGCTTTAGGCTAGCGGGAGGCCCACTTAACTACGAGCAGTACTTC. Translated, it gives CASSFRLAGGPLNYEQYF.

As DNA, the CDR3 is TGTGCCAGCAGAAAACAGGGTAGCACAGATACGCAGTATTTT. It yields the protein CASRKQGSTDTQYF. The chain links TRBV7-9 to TRBJ2-3; maybe TRBD1 (6 bases). CDR3 length: 14 residues. The germline CDR1 and CDR2 sequences are SEHNR and FQNEAQ (reference sequence). V was cut by 6 bases and J by 0 bases, with 10 bases left in between.

Here the CDR3 DNA reads TGTGCCAGCAACGCTCGACAGGGGGATAATGAAAAACTGTTTTTT. Its translation is CASNARQGDNEKLFF. V and J are TRBV28 and TRBJ1-4, with TRBD1 matching 9 bases. J lost 4 bases, V lost 7 bases, and 7 bases had no gene match. The CDR3 covers 15 residues. The germline V gene encodes CDR1 MDHEN and CDR2 SYDVKM.

This chain links TRBV27 with TRBJ2-7, with a weak D call TRBD2 (5 bases). The CDR3 runs 15 residues. V was clipped by 2 bases and J by 1 base, with 12 bases between them. CDR1 is MNHEY and CDR2 is SMNVEV in the germline V gene (reference sequence). CDR3 sequence (DNA): TGTGCCAGCAGTTTAGTCGCCCGGGAATCCTACGAGCAGTACTTC. Its protein is CASSLVARESYEQYF.

The V call is TRBV28, the J call TRBJ2-2; D may be TRBD2 (6 bases). CDR1 and CDR2 (germline): MDHEN, SYDVKM. Trimming left V 8 bases short and J 0 bases short, with 10 bases between. The CDR3 is 14 residues long. CDR3 bases: TGTGCCAGCGCAGGAGGGGCGAACACCGGGGAGCTGTTTTTT. Residues: CASAGGANTGELFF.

The genes are TRBV5-1 and TRBJ1-1; D possibly corresponds to TRBD1 (6 bases). V was cut by 4 bases and J by 5 bases, with 15 bases left in between. This CDR3 is built from 14 residues. Germline loops: CDR1 SGHRS, CDR2 YFSETQ. This CDR3 reads CASSGGAGATEAFF. The CDR3 nucleotides are TGCGCCAGCAGCGGCGGAGCAGGGGCTACTGAAGCTTTCTTT.

The chain uses TRBV5-1 and TRBJ2-1, with a tentative D call TRBD2 (5 bases). Trimming removed 6 bases from V and 5 bases from J, with 21 bases in between. From germline, CDR1 is SGHRS and CDR2 YFSETQ. This CDR3 is built from 16 residues. CDR3 sequence reads: CASTSPPGSGDNEQFF. The CDR3 DNA is TGCGCCAGCACCTCTCCCCCCGGGTCCGGGGACAATGAGCAGTTCTTC.

The genes are TRBV27 and TRBJ1-4, with 7 positions matching TRBD1. With V trimmed by 2 bases and J by 6 bases, 6 bases remained unmatched. This CDR3 has 15 residues. Germline V gene data show CDR1 as MNHEY and CDR2 as SMNVEV (reference sequence). Written as DNA, the CDR3 is TGTGCCAGCAGTTTAAAGACAGGGTTTTATGAAAAACTGTTTTTT. Translation gives CASSLKTGFYEKLFF.

This chain links TRBV7-9 with TRBJ1-1; weak D call: TRBD1 (5 bases). Germline values: CDR1 SEHNR, CDR2 FQNEAQ (reference sequence). Trimming pared 6 bases from V and 1 base from J, leaving 15 bases between. The CDR3 runs to 15 residues. The CDR3 coding sequence is TGTGCCAGCAGTTCGCCAGGCGGGACGAACACTGAAGCTTTCTTT. It codes for CASSSPGGTNTEAFF.

The chain links TRBV6-1 to TRBJ2-7, with a weak D call TRBD2 (5 bases). There are 13 residues in the CDR3. Germline values: CDR1 MNHNS, CDR2 SASEGT. V was clipped by 1 base and J by 12 bases, with 16 bases between them. For the CDR3, the DNA is TGTGCCAGCAGTGAAGTCTTGGACTCCCGAGGGTACTTC. It encodes CASSEVLDSRGYF.

V usage is TRBV10-3 and J usage is TRBJ2-7; possible D gene TRBD2, 6 bases. Trimming took 2 bases from V and 1 from J, leaving 12 bases between them. The germline CDR1 and CDR2 sequences are ENHRY and SYGVKD. This CDR3 region has 15 residues. The CDR3 DNA reads as TGTGCCATCAGTGAGGGCGGGAAAGGTTCCTACGAGCAGTACTTC. It specifies CAISEGGKGSYEQYF.

The gene calls are TRBV5-1 and TRBJ2-7; TRBD2 is a possible D gene (6 bases). Germline V lookup: CDR1 SGHRS, CDR2 YFSETQ. This CDR3 contains 15 residues. Trimming shortened V by 4 bases and J by 3 bases, and 17 bases separated the two germline ends. Here the CDR3 reads CASSPISGDYYEQYF. DNA of the CDR3: TGCGCCAGCAGCCCAATTAGCGGAGACTACTACGAGCAGTACTTC. The full variable domain, its missing parts supplied by reference TRBV5-1 and TRBJ2-7, is KAGVTQTPRYLIKTRGQQVTLSCSPISGHRSVSWYQQTPGQGLQFLFEYFSETQRNKGNFPGRFSGRQFSNSRSEMNVSTLELGDSALYLCASSPISGDYYEQYFGPGTRLTVT.

The V call is TRBV9, the J call TRBJ2-2, with D unclear. Germline V gene sequence: CDR1 SGDLS, CDR2 YYNGEE. The CDR3 is 14 amino acids. V shed 0 bases and J shed 7 bases, with 10 bases lying between them. In DNA, the CDR3 is TGTGCCAGCAGCGTAGATCAGGTGGGCGGGGAGCTGTTTTTT. Its protein is CASSVDQVGGELFF.

The count of this clone is one. The gene calls are TRBV15 and TRBJ1-1; the match to TRBD1 covers 8 bases. Germline values: CDR1 LNHNV, CDR2 YYDKDF (reference sequence). This CDR3 has 16 amino acids. V shed 0 bases and J 0 bases; nucleotides not matched to a gene: 3. CDR3 DNA: TGTGCCACCAGCAGAGACCTGACAGGGGTGAACACTGAAGCTTTCTTT. Its translation: CATSRDLTGVNTEAFF.

V gene TRBV4-1 combines with J gene TRBJ2-7; 11 positions agree with TRBD2. Germline V CDR1 and CDR2: MGHRA, YSYEKL. The CDR3 runs 16 residues. The V segment lost 3 bases and the J segment 3 bases; nucleotides outside the gene matches: 7. This CDR3 is CASSQQGTSGLYEQYF. As DNA, the CDR3 is TGCGCCAGCAGCCAGCAGGGGACTAGCGGCCTCTACGAGCAGTACTTC.

The rearrangement uses TRBV9 and TRBJ2-5; D unresolved. V was cut by 2 bases and J by 2 bases, with 7 bases left in between. The germline V gene has CDR1 SGDLS and CDR2 YYNGEE. This CDR3 region has 13 residues. CDR3 nucleotide sequence: TGTGCCAGCAGCGTCGACTTACAAGAGACCCAGTACTTC. It yields the protein CASSVDLQETQYF.

This clone has ten or more counts. This chain joins TRBV27 and TRBJ2-5, with TRBD2 identical over 7 bases. The trim removed 3 bases at V and 5 bases at J, leaving 3 bases unmatched. This CDR3 spans 13 amino acids. The germline CDR1 and CDR2 sequences are MNHEY and SMNVEV (reference sequence). CDR3 residues: CASSFGLEETQYF. Here the CDR3 DNA reads TGTGCCAGCAGTTTTGGACTAGAGGAGACCCAGTACTTC.

J is TRBJ1-1 and V is TRBV29-1, with 9 bases lining up with TRBD1. The CDR3 spans 15 residues. Germline assignment: CDR1 SQVTM and CDR2 ANQGSEA. V lost 2 bases to trimming and J lost 1 base; unmatched junction nucleotides: 5. The CDR3 protein is CSVERGDRANTEAFF. CDR3 DNA: TGCAGCGTTGAAAGGGGGGACAGGGCGAACACTGAAGCTTTCTTT.